This T cell receptor (beta chain) was identified during a study of blood T cell repertoires in COVID-19 (TCRdb year 2020). Concerning the study at large: Collaborator samples came from the United States, Italy and Spain and covered acute and convalescent phases of COVID-19. HLA class I and class II types, where available, came from metadata supplied by the sample provider rather than from assay-based typing. Samples came from the ongoing ImmuneRACE study (first 160 participants) plus 1,254 subjects from 6 global collaborators. Nearly every sample came with metadata listing a de-identified subject ID, COVID-19 status, age in years and sex. The dataset comprised deeply sampled blood TCRbeta repertoires from subjects exposed to, actively infected with, or recovered from COVID-19. The material from the prospective study consisted of cDNA or gDNA derived from T cells, B-cell-depleted T cells, or PBMCs. The repertoires were released in a freely available public database intended as a resource for research on the immune response to SARS-CoV-2.

Taken from cysteine to phenylalanine, the CDR3 has 11 residues. The kept DNA is CDR3 alone, 33 bases in frame from the first base. V and J lose 5 bases and 3 bases, and a span of 5 bases separates them. As for this clone: Which antigen it targets is not known. No base quality information exists; no much larger clone differs at one position.

Each collaborating institution followed its own protocols to collect whole blood in K2EDTA tubes. Collaborator samples were shipped for TCRbeta analysis as frozen whole blood, isolated PBMCs, or DNA extracted from either sample type. Findings and caveats that apply to the study as a whole: Clinical and demographic metadata were provided uncurated, with the amount varying by source and participant.

TCRbeta CDR3 regions were amplified from genomic DNA by means of the immunoSEQ Assay, a bias-controlled multiplex PCR. In the paper's pipeline: The number of nucleated cells in each sample was estimated from the amplification of reference gene primers within the assay. To quantify the absolute abundance of each unique TCRbeta CDR3 rearrangement, sequence reads were collapsed and filtered. For each sample, productive Simpson clonality was calculated as the square root of Simpson's diversity index across productive rearrangements. Held by TCRdb, this immuneACCESS table contains in-frame sequences only and omits some clones. Under half of the omission traces to an unresolved V gene where checked; the cause of the rest is unknown. V and J calls and clone size follow that table, whereas D and trimming were derived from the DNA. Within this sample are 150,000 to 200,000 clones, with around 90% of them counted one time only. The ten largest clones add up to over 15% of the sample.

The chain was built from TRBV12-3 or TRBV12-4 and TRBJ2-7, with the D gene not clear enough to name. The sequencing input was peripheral blood. The source of this sequence is a man aged 60 to 75 with active or convalescent COVID-19. Read as DNA, the sequence is TGTGCCAGCAGTACTTACTACGAGCAGTACTTC. The encoded protein is CASSTYYEQYF.